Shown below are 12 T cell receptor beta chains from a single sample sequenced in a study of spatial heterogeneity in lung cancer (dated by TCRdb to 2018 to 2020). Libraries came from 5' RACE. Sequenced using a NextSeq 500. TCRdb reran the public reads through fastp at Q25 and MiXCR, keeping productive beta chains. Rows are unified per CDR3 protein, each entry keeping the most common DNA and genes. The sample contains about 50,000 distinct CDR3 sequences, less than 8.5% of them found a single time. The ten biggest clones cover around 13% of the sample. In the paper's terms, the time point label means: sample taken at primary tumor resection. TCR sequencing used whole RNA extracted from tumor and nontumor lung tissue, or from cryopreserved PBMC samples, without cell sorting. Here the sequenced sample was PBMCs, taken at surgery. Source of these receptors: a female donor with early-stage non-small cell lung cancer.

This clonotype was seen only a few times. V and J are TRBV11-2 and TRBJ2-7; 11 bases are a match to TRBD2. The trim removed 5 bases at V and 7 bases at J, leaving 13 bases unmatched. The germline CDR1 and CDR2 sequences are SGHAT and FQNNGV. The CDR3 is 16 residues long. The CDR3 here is CASSPTRTSGSSEQYF. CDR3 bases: TGTGCCAGCAGCCCCACTAGGACTAGCGGGTCTAGTGAGCAGTACTTC.

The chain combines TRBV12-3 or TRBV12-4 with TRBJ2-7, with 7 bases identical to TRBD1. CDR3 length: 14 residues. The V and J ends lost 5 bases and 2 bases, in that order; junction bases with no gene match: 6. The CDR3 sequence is CASSPWTGAYEQYF. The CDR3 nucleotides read TGTGCCAGCAGTCCCTGGACAGGTGCCTACGAGCAGTACTTC.

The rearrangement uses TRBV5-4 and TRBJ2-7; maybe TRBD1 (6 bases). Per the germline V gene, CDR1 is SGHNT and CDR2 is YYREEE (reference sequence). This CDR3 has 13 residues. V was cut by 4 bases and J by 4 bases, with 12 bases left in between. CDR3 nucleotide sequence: TGTGCCAGCAGCCCAGGGGCCCAATACGAGCAGTACTTC. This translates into CASSPGAQYEQYF.

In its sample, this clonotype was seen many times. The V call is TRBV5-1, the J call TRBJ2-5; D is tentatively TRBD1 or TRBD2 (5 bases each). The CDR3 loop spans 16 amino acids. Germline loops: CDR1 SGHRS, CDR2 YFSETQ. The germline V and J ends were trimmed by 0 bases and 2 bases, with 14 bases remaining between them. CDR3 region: CASSLAGQPTQETQYF. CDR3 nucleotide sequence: TGCGCCAGCAGCTTGGCGGGGCAGCCTACACAAGAGACCCAGTACTTC.

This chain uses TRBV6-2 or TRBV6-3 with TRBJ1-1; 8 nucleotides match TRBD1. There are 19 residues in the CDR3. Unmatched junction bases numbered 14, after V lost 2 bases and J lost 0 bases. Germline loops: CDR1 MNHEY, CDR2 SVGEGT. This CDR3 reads CASSYPRQGRNWVNTEAFF. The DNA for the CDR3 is TGTGCCAGCAGTTACCCGCGACAGGGGAGGAATTGGGTGAACACTGAAGCTTTCTTT.

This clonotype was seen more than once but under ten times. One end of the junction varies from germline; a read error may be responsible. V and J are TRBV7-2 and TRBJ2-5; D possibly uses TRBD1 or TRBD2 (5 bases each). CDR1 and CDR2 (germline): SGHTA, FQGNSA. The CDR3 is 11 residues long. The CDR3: CASSPGSPWFF. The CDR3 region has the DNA TGTGCCAGCAGCCCAGGGAGCCCATGGTTTTTC.

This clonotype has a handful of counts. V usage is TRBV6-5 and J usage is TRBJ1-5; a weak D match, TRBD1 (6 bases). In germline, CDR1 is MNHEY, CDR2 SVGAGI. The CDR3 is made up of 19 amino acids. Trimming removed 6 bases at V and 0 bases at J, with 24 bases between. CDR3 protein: CASSRGGGQEYYSNQPQHF. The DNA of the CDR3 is TGTGCCAGCAGCCGCGGGGGGGGCCAGGAATACTATAGCAATCAGCCCCAGCATTTT.

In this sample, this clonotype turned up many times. The CDR3 DNA sequence: TGCAGCGCCCAGACAGGTCCGGGTCAGCCCCAGCATTTT. Encoded protein: CSAQTGPGQPQHF. The genes are TRBV29-1 and TRBJ1-5; D perhaps matches TRBD1 (6 bases). Germline-derived CDR1 and CDR2 are SQVTM and ANQGSEA. V was cut by 7 bases and J by 6 bases, with 16 bases left in between. CDR3 length equals 13 residues.

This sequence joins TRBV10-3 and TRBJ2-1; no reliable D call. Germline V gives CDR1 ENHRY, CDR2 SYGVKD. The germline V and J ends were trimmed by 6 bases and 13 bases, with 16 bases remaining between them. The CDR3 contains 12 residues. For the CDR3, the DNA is TGTGCCATCAGCACTAACCCGGGCCTACAGTTCTTC. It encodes CAISTNPGLQFF.

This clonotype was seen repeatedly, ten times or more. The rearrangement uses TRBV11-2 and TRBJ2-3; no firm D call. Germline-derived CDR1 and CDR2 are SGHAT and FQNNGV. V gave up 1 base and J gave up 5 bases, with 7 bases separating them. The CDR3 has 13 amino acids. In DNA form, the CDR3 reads TGTGCCAGCAGCTTAGTTACGGTAGATACGCAGTATTTT. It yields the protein CASSLVTVDTQYF. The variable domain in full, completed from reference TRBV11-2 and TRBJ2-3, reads EAGVAQSPRYKIIEKRQSVAFWCNPISGHATLYWYQQILGQGPKLLIQFQNNGVVDDSQLPKDRFSAERLKGVDSTLKIQPAKLEDSAVYLCASSLVTVDTQYFGPGTRLTVL.

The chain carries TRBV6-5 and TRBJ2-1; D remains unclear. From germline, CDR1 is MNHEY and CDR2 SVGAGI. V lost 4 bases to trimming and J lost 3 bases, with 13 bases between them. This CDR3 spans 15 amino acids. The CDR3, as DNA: TGTGCCAGCAGTTCGACCCCCCTGGGCTACAATGAGCAGTTCTTC. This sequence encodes CASSSTPLGYNEQFF.

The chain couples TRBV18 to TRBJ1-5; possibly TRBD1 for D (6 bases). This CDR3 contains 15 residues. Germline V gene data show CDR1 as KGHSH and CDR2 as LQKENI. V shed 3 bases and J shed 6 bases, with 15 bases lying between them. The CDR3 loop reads CASSPQGLLGQPQHF. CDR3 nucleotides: TGTGCCAGCTCACCTCAGGGGTTATTGGGTCAGCCCCAGCATTTT.